A selection of T cell receptor beta chains follows, all from one sample in a study of cytomegalovirus exposure and HLA in healthy donors. This table comes from immunoSEQ multiplex PCR, and its TCRdb copy is limited to in-frame clones, with some not included. The table lists about 130,000 clones, about 96% of them singletons. Sequenced material: PBMCs. The receptors originated from a man younger than 35 in good health and CMV-seronegative. Both conserved end residues are part of each CDR3. The D gene is left open where the match is weak. Size is omitted from some rows. Given values are once, few, many or a class for expanded clones.

j_call: TRBJ2-7; d_call: -; v_call: TRBV5-4; clone_size: -; cdr3_aa: CASSFGRAGHEQYF; cdr3_nt: TGTGCCAGCAGCTTTGGGCGGGCGGGCCACGAGCAGTACTTC
j_call: TRBJ2-5; d_call: TRBD2; v_call: TRBV9; clone_size: -; cdr3_aa: CASSGLAGGQETQYF; cdr3_nt: TGTGCCAGCAGCGGACTAGCGGGAGGACAAGAGACCCAGTACTTC
j_call: TRBJ1-1; d_call: -; v_call: TRBV9; clone_size: -; cdr3_aa: CASSVDLGNTEAFF; cdr3_nt: TGTGCCAGCAGCGTAGATTTGGGCAACACTGAAGCTTTCTTT
j_call: TRBJ2-6; d_call: -; v_call: TRBV19; clone_size: -; cdr3_aa: CASRQAGANVLTF; cdr3_nt: TGTGCGAGTAGACAGGCTGGGGCCAACGTCCTGACTTTC
j_call: TRBJ2-5; d_call: TRBD1; v_call: TRBV28; clone_size: -; cdr3_aa: CASSLTGKSETQYF; cdr3_nt: TGTGCCAGCAGTCTGACAGGGAAGAGCGAGACCCAGTACTTC
j_call: TRBJ1-4; d_call: -; v_call: TRBV28; clone_size: -; cdr3_aa: CASRTLRTAKKLFF; cdr3_nt: TGTGCCAGCAGGACCTTACGGACAGCAAAAAAACTGTTTTTT
j_call: TRBJ2-1; d_call: -; v_call: TRBV9; clone_size: -; cdr3_aa: CASSVASTVTIYNEQFF; cdr3_nt: TGTGCCAGCAGCGTAGCTTCAACTGTAACGATTTACAATGAGCAGTTCTTC
j_call: TRBJ2-7; d_call: TRBD1; v_call: TRBV7-2; clone_size: -; cdr3_aa: CASSLVAGTVPYEQYF; cdr3_nt: TGTGCCAGCAGCTTAGTAGCCGGGACAGTCCCCTACGAGCAGTACTTC
j_call: TRBJ1-3; d_call: TRBD1; v_call: TRBV9; clone_size: -; cdr3_aa: CASSVEPGGPGNTIYF; cdr3_nt: TGTGCCAGCAGCGTCGAACCAGGGGGCCCTGGAAACACCATATATTTT
j_call: TRBJ1-5; d_call: -; v_call: TRBV5-6; clone_size: -; cdr3_aa: CASSLDGGSRNQPQHF; cdr3_nt: TGTGCCAGCAGCTTGGATGGGGGCTCAAGGAATCAGCCCCAGCATTTT
j_call: TRBJ1-1; d_call: -; v_call: TRBV6-5; clone_size: -; cdr3_aa: CASSYTGGVTEAFF; cdr3_nt: TGTGCCAGCAGTTACACGGGGGGGGTCACTGAAGCTTTCTTT
j_call: TRBJ2-7; d_call: TRBD2; v_call: TRBV9; clone_size: -; cdr3_aa: CASSYTSEPYEQYF; cdr3_nt: TGTGCCAGCAGCTATACTAGCGAGCCCTACGAGCAGTACTTC
j_call: TRBJ2-2; d_call: TRBD2; v_call: TRBV7-3; clone_size: -; cdr3_aa: CASSFPREGRAHGELFF; cdr3_nt: TGTGCCAGCAGCTTCCCGCGGGAGGGCCGTGCTCACGGGGAGCTGTTTTTT
j_call: TRBJ2-1; d_call: -; v_call: TRBV27; clone_size: -; cdr3_aa: CASSLVVASNDNEQFF; cdr3_nt: TGTGCCAGCAGTTTAGTAGTGGCTAGCAACGACAATGAGCAGTTCTTC
j_call: TRBJ2-7; d_call: -; v_call: TRBV7-6; clone_size: -; cdr3_aa: CASSHGEVVYEQYF; cdr3_nt: TGTGCCAGCAGCCACGGAGAAGTTGTTTACGAGCAGTACTTC
j_call: TRBJ1-5; d_call: -; v_call: TRBV29-1; clone_size: -; cdr3_aa: CSARRGFDQPQHF; cdr3_nt: TGCAGCGCCCGACGGGGGTTCGATCAGCCCCAGCATTTT
j_call: TRBJ2-3; d_call: TRBD2; v_call: TRBV30; clone_size: -; cdr3_aa: CAWRLAGGGDTQYF; cdr3_nt: TGTGCCTGGAGGCTAGCGGGAGGTGGAGATACGCAGTATTTT
j_call: TRBJ2-5; d_call: -; v_call: TRBV11-1; clone_size: -; cdr3_aa: CASSLFRRADQETQYF; cdr3_nt: TGTGCCAGCAGCTTATTTAGGCGGGCCGACCAAGAGACCCAGTACTTC
j_call: TRBJ1-2; d_call: TRBD1; v_call: TRBV5-1; clone_size: -; cdr3_aa: CASSLDRGDYGYTF; cdr3_nt: TGCGCCAGCAGCTTGGACAGGGGGGACTATGGCTACACCTTC
j_call: TRBJ1-1; d_call: -; v_call: TRBV7-8; clone_size: -; cdr3_aa: CASSSPPGGLNTEAFF; cdr3_nt: TGTGCCAGCAGCTCCCCCCCGGGAGGGCTGAACACTGAAGCTTTCTTT
j_call: TRBJ1-2; d_call: -; v_call: TRBV6-1; clone_size: -; cdr3_aa: CASSEDWASGGYTF; cdr3_nt: TGTGCCAGCAGTGAAGACTGGGCCTCAGGCGGCTACACCTTC
j_call: TRBJ2-7; d_call: -; v_call: TRBV28; clone_size: -; cdr3_aa: CASSLRGSYEQYF; cdr3_nt: TGTGCCAGCTCCCTTCGGGGCTCCTACGAGCAGTACTTC
j_call: TRBJ2-7; d_call: TRBD2; v_call: TRBV15; clone_size: -; cdr3_aa: CATGTSRSYEQYF; cdr3_nt: TGTGCCACCGGGACTAGCAGATCCTACGAGCAGTACTTC
j_call: TRBJ2-1; d_call: -; v_call: TRBV5-1; clone_size: -; cdr3_aa: CASSLAAGPEQFF; cdr3_nt: TGCGCCAGCAGCTTGGCCGCGGGGCCTGAGCAGTTCTTC
j_call: TRBJ1-5; d_call: TRBD1; v_call: TRBV2; clone_size: -; cdr3_aa: CASSFSGTGNQPQHF; cdr3_nt: TGTGCCAGCAGCTTTTCCGGGACAGGGAATCAGCCCCAGCATTTT
j_call: TRBJ1-5; d_call: TRBD1; v_call: TRBV28; clone_size: -; cdr3_aa: CASNYRRTGSNQPQHF; cdr3_nt: TGTGCCAGTAACTACCGGCGGACAGGGTCCAATCAGCCCCAGCATTTT
j_call: TRBJ2-1; d_call: -; v_call: TRBV9; clone_size: -; cdr3_aa: CASSGSYNEQFF; cdr3_nt: TGTGCCAGCAGCGGTAGCTACAATGAGCAGTTCTTC
j_call: TRBJ2-5; d_call: TRBD2; v_call: TRBV7-3; clone_size: -; cdr3_aa: CASSLTGPSGIQETQYF; cdr3_nt: TGTGCCAGCAGCTTAACGGGGCCTAGCGGGATCCAAGAGACCCAGTACTTC
j_call: TRBJ2-3; d_call: -; v_call: TRBV5-1; clone_size: -; cdr3_aa: CASSIRSAEVSTDTQYF; cdr3_nt: TGCGCCAGCAGCATCCGTAGTGCGGAGGTTAGCACAGATACGCAGTATTTT
j_call: TRBJ2-1; d_call: TRBD2; v_call: TRBV7-9; clone_size: -; cdr3_aa: CASSLGSGRLHQQFF; cdr3_nt: TGTGCCAGCAGCTTAGGTAGCGGGAGGCTTCACCAGCAGTTCTTC
j_call: TRBJ2-3; d_call: -; v_call: TRBV6-5; clone_size: -; cdr3_aa: CASSFAGDTQYF; cdr3_nt: TGTGCCAGCAGTTTCGCGGGAGATACGCAGTATTTT
j_call: TRBJ2-7; d_call: TRBD2; v_call: TRBV28; clone_size: -; cdr3_aa: CASSNPGTSYEQYF; cdr3_nt: TGTGCCAGCAGTAATCCCGGGACTAGCTACGAGCAGTACTTC
j_call: TRBJ2-1; d_call: TRBD2; v_call: TRBV18; clone_size: -; cdr3_aa: CASSPPASGLTGNEQFF; cdr3_nt: TGTGCCAGCTCACCACCGGCTAGCGGCCTCACCGGGAATGAGCAGTTCTTC
j_call: TRBJ2-7; d_call: TRBD1; v_call: TRBV5-6; clone_size: -; cdr3_aa: CASSPSLFSGQGVYEQYF; cdr3_nt: TGTGCCAGCAGCCCCAGCCTCTTCTCGGGACAGGGAGTCTACGAGCAGTACTTC
j_call: TRBJ2-5; d_call: -; v_call: TRBV6-5; clone_size: -; cdr3_aa: CASSYSAGGFDTQYF; cdr3_nt: TGTGCCAGCAGTTACTCGGCCGGCGGATTTGATACCCAGTACTTC
j_call: TRBJ2-3; d_call: -; v_call: TRBV18; clone_size: -; cdr3_aa: CASSPEANTQYF; cdr3_nt: TGTGCCAGCTCACCAGAGGCAAATACGCAGTATTTT
j_call: TRBJ1-3; d_call: TRBD1; v_call: TRBV5-6; clone_size: -; cdr3_aa: CASSFGTGEHTIYF; cdr3_nt: TGTGCCAGCAGCTTCGGGACAGGGGAACACACCATATATTTT
j_call: TRBJ2-7; d_call: TRBD2; v_call: TRBV4-2; clone_size: -; cdr3_aa: CASSQEPSGRAYEQYF; cdr3_nt: TGTGCCAGCAGCCAAGAACCTAGCGGGCGTGCGTACGAGCAGTACTTC
j_call: TRBJ2-1; d_call: TRBD1; v_call: TRBV7-7; clone_size: once; cdr3_aa: CASSLSRGGQGIHNEQFF; cdr3_nt: TGTGCTAGCAGCTTATCCAGGGGGGGACAGGGAATCCACAATGAGCAGTTCTTC
j_call: TRBJ2-1; d_call: -; v_call: TRBV27; clone_size: -; cdr3_aa: CASSLNYFNEQFF; cdr3_nt: TGTGCCAGCAGTTTAAACTACTTCAATGAGCAGTTCTTC
j_call: TRBJ2-7; d_call: -; v_call: TRBV7-2; clone_size: few; cdr3_aa: CASSLGPISSYEQYF; cdr3_nt: TGTGCCAGCAGCCTGGGGCCTATAAGCTCCTACGAGCAGTACTTC
j_call: TRBJ2-7; d_call: TRBD1; v_call: TRBV6-5; clone_size: -; cdr3_aa: CASSPDRGPPYEQYF; cdr3_nt: TGTGCCAGCAGTCCGGACAGGGGGCCACCCTACGAGCAGTACTTC
j_call: TRBJ2-7; d_call: -; v_call: TRBV4-2; clone_size: -; cdr3_aa: CASSQEGGGPGREQYF; cdr3_nt: TGTGCCAGCAGCCAAGAAGGAGGCGGGCCTGGAAGGGAGCAGTACTTC
j_call: TRBJ2-3; d_call: TRBD2; v_call: TRBV5-1; clone_size: -; cdr3_aa: CASSQGLARTTDTQYF; cdr3_nt: TGCGCCAGCAGCCAAGGACTAGCGAGAACCACAGATACGCAGTATTTT
j_call: TRBJ2-3; d_call: TRBD2; v_call: TRBV4-1; clone_size: medium-sized; cdr3_aa: CASSPSGPTQYF; cdr3_nt: TGCGCCAGCAGCCCTAGCGGCCCGACGCAGTATTTT
j_call: TRBJ2-7; d_call: TRBD2; v_call: TRBV4-1; clone_size: -; cdr3_aa: CASSQYSGSIGEQYF; cdr3_nt: TGCGCCAGCAGCCAATATAGCGGGAGCATCGGCGAGCAGTACTTC
j_call: TRBJ1-2; d_call: TRBD1; v_call: TRBV7-9; clone_size: once; cdr3_aa: CASSAAGTGGNGYTF; cdr3_nt: TGTGCCAGCAGCGCAGCCGGGACAGGGGGCAATGGCTACACCTTC
j_call: TRBJ1-2; d_call: -; v_call: TRBV9; clone_size: -; cdr3_aa: CASSVGNGPGFGYTF; cdr3_nt: TGTGCCAGCAGCGTAGGGAACGGCCCAGGCTTCGGCTACACCTTC
j_call: TRBJ1-1; d_call: TRBD1; v_call: TRBV19; clone_size: -; cdr3_aa: CASSIMGQATEAFF; cdr3_nt: TGTGCCAGTAGTATAATGGGACAGGCCACTGAAGCTTTCTTT
j_call: TRBJ2-1; d_call: TRBD2; v_call: TRBV6-5; clone_size: -; cdr3_aa: CASSYLGRARNEQFF; cdr3_nt: TGTGCCAGCAGTTACCTCGGGAGGGCCCGGAATGAGCAGTTCTTC
j_call: TRBJ1-1; d_call: -; v_call: TRBV28; clone_size: -; cdr3_aa: CASSPHRVEAFF; cdr3_nt: TGTGCCAGCAGCCCGCACCGCGTCGAAGCTTTCTTT